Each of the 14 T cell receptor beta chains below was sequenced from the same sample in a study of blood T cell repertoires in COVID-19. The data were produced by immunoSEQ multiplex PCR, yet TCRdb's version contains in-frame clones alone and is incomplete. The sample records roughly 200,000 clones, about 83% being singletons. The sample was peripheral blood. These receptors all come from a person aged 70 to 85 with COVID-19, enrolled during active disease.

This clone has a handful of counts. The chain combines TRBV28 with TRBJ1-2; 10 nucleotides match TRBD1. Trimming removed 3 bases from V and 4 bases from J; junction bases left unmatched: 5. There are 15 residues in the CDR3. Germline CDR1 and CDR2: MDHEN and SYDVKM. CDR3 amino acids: CASSFRDRGIYGYTF. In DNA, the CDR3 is TGTGCCAGCAGTTTTCGGGACAGGGGAATCTATGGCTACACCTTC.

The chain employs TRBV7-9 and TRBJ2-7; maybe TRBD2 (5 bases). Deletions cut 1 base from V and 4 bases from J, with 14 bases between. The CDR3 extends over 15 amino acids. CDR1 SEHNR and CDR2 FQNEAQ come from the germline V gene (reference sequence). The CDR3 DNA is TGTGCCAGCAGCTTAGGTGAGCGGCCTCCTTACGAGCAGTACTTC. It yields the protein CASSLGERPPYEQYF.

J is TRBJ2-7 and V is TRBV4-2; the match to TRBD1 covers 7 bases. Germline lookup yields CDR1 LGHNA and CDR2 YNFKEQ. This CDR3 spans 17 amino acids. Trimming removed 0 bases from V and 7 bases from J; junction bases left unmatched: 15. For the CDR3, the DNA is TGTGCCAGCAGCCAAGATATGAACAGGGGTGGGTTTGAGGAGCAGTACTTC. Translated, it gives CASSQDMNRGGFEEQYF.

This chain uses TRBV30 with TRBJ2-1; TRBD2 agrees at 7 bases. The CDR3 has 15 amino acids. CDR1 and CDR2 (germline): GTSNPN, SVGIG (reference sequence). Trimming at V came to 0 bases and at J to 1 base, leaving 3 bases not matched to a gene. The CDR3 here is CAWSVPSGSYNEQFF. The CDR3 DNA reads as TGTGCCTGGAGTGTCCCTAGCGGTTCCTACAATGAGCAGTTCTTC.

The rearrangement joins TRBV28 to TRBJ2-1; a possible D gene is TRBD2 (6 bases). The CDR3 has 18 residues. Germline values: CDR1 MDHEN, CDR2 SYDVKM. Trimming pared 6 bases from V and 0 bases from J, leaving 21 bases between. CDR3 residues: CASRPGRGELGSYNEQFF. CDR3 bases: TGTGCCAGCAGACCCGGGAGAGGAGAGTTGGGCTCCTACAATGAGCAGTTCTTC.

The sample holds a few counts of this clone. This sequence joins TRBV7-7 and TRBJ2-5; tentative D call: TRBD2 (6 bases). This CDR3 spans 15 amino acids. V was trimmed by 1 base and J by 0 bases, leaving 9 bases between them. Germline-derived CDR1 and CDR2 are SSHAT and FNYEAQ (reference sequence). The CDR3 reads CASSLGWGDQETQYF. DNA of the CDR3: TGTGCCAGCAGCTTAGGCTGGGGGGACCAAGAGACCCAGTACTTC. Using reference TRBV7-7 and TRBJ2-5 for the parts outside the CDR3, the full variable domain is GAGVSQSPRYKVTKRGQDVTLRCDPISSHATLYWYQQALGQGPEFLTYFNYEAQPDKSGLPSDRFSAERPEGSISTLTIQRTEQRDSAMYRCASSLGWGDQETQYFGPGTRLLVL.

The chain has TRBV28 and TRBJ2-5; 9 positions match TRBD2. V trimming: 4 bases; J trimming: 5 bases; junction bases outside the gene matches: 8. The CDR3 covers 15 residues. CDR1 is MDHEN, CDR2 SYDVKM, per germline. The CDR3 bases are TGTGCCAGCAGTTACATAGCGGGGGAGGTCGAGACCCAGTACTTC. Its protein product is CASSYIAGEVETQYF.

CDR3 DNA: TGTGCCAGCAGCTCAGTAGCGGGAGGGTGGAGAGATACGCAGTATTTT. Protein: CASSSVAGGWRDTQYF. V usage is TRBV11-2 and J usage is TRBJ2-3; TRBD2 aligns across 11 bases. Germline CDR1 reads SGHAT; CDR2 reads FQNNGV. After removal of 4 bases from V and 5 bases from J, the junction contained 8 bases not matched to a gene. The CDR3 extends over 16 amino acids.

CDR3 amino acids: CASSQITGGGYGYTF. CDR3 bases: TGTGCCAGCAGCCAAATAACAGGGGGAGGCTATGGCTACACCTTC. V is TRBV3-1 (or the pseudogene TRBV3-2) and J is TRBJ1-2; the match to TRBD1 covers 8 bases. The CDR3 totals 15 residues. Germline V lookup: CDR1 LGHDT, CDR2 YNNKEL (reference sequence). The trim removed 2 bases at V and 4 bases at J, leaving 6 bases unmatched.

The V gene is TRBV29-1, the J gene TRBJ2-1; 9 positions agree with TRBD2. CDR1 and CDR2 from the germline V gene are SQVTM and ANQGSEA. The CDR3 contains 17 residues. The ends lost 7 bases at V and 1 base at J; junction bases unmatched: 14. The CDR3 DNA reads TGCAGCGGAGGACTAGCGACATCGCAACTTTCCTACAATGAGCAGTTCTTC. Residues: CSGGLATSQLSYNEQFF.

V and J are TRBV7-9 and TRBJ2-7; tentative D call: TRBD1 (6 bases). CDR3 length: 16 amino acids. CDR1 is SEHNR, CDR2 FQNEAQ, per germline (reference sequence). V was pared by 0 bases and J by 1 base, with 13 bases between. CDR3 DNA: TGTGCCAGCAGCTTAGCTACTCAGGGGTCTTCCTACGAGCAGTACTTC. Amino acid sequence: CASSLATQGSSYEQYF.

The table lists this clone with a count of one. The CDR3 coding sequence is TGTGCCGGAAGCACAGTTCCCTACGAGCAGTACTTC. This gives the protein CAGSTVPYEQYF. The chain combines TRBV28 with TRBJ2-7; no clear D. Germline CDR1 reads MDHEN; CDR2 reads SYDVKM. This CDR3 contains 12 residues. V shed 11 bases and J shed 2 bases, with 13 bases lying between them.

CDR3 bases: TGTGCCAGCGGAGGGACCTCCTATAATTCACCCCTCCACTTT. As protein: CASGGTSYNSPLHF. The chain employs TRBV7-9 and TRBJ1-6; a weak D match, TRBD1 (5 bases). Between the trimmed V and J ends, which lost 8 bases and 0 bases, there was a span of 8 bases. Germline assignment: CDR1 SEHNR and CDR2 FQNEAQ (reference sequence). CDR3 length equals 14 residues.

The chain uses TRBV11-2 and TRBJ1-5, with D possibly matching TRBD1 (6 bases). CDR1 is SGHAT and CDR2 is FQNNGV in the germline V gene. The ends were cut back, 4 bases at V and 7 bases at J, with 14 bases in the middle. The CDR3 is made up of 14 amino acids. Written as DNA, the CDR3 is TGTGCCAGCAGCTATGGTGGGGGGGCGCAGCCCCAGCATTTT. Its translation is CASSYGGGAQPQHF.